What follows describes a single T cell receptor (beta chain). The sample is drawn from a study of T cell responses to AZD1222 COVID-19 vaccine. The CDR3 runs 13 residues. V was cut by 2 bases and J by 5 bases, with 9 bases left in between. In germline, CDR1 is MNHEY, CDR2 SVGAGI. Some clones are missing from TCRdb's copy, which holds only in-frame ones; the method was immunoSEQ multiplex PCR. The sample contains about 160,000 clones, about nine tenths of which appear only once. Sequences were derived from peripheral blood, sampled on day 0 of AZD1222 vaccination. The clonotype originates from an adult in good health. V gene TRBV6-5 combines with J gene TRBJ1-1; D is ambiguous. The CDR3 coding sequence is TGTGCCAGCAGTTACGGGAGGCTTACTGAAGCTTTCTTT. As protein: CASSYGRLTEAFF.